This T cell receptor (beta chain) is drawn from a study of beta chain features in type 1 diabetes. For the study at large: There was similarity between patients and healthy donors in age, gender and cell yields.

Trimming cost V 0 bases and J 0 bases, with 8 bases left between them. There are 15 residues in the CDR3. Germline V gene sequence: CDR1 SGDLS, CDR2 YYNGEE. Study-wide findings and caveats: In all four CD4+ subsets, TCRB CDR3 length was significantly, moderately reduced in type 1 diabetes. Still unanswered here is whether HLA type influences TCRB rearrangement.

Expressed TCRB transcripts were sequenced after all isolated RNA was converted to cDNA. The assay was immunoSEQ multiplex PCR, and TCRdb's table has in-frame clones only and misses some. The sample lists 160,000 or so clones, roughly 65% occurring once. Points on this clone: Its antigen is unidentified.

This chain links TRBV9 with TRBJ2-3; D remains ambiguous. The TCR originated in a man younger than 40 with type 1 diabetes. The sample consisted of naive CD4+ T cells from blood. CDR3 loop: CASSVAWASTDTQYF. The CDR3 region has the DNA TGTGCCAGCAGCGTAGCATGGGCCAGCACAGATACGCAGTATTTT.